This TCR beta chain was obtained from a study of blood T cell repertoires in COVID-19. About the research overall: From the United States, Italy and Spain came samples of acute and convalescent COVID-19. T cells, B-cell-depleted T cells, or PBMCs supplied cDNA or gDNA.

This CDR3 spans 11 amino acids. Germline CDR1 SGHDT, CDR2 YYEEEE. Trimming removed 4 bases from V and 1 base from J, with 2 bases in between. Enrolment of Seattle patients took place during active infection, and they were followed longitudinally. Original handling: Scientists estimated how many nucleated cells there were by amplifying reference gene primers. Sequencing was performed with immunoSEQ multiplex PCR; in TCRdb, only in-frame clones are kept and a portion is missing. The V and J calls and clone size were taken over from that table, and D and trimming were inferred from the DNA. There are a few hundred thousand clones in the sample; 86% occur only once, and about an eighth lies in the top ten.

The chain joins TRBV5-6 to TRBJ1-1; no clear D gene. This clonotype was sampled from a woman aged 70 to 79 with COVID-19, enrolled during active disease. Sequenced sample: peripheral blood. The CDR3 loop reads CASSQNTEAFF. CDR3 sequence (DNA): TGTGCCAGCAGCCAGAACACTGAAGCTTTCTTT.